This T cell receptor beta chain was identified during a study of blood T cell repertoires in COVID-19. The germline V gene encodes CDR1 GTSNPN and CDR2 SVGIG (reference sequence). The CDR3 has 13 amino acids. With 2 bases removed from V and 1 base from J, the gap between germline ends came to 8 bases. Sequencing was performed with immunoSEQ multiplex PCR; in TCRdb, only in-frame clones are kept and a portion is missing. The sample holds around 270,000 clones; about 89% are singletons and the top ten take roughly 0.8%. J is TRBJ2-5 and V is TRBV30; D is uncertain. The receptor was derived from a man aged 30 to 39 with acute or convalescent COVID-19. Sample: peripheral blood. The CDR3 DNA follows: TGTGCCTGGAGTTCACAGATCCAAGAGACCCAGTACTTC. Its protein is CAWSSQIQETQYF.